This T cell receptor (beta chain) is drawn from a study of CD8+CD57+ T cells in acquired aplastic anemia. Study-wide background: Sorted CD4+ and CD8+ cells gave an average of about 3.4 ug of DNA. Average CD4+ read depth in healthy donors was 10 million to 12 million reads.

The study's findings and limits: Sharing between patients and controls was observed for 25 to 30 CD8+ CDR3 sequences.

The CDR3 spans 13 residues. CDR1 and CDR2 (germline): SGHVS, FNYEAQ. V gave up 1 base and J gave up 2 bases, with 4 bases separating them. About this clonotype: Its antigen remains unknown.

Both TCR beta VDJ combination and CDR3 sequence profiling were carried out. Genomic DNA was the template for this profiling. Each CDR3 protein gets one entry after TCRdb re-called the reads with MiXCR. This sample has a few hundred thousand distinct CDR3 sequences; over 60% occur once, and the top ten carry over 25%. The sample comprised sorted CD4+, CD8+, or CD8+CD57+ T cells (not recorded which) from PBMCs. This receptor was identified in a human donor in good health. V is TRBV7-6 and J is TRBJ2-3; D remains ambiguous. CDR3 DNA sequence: TGTGCCAGCAGCTTAGTTGACACAGATACGCAGTATTTT. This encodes CASSLVDTDTQYF.